Included here is one T cell receptor beta chain sequence, with context. The antigen is unknown. V was trimmed by 4 bases and J by 4 bases, leaving 16 bases between them. The CDR3 contains 14 residues. CDR1 and CDR2 from the germline V gene are SQVTM and ANQGSEA. These data originate in a study of T cell repertoires in cytomegalovirus infection. Overall study context: Both CMV infection and a matching HLA type were indicated by public TCR beta signatures.

A single record per CDR3 protein comes from TCRdb applying MiXCR to the reads. This sample has approximately 550,000 distinct CDR3 sequences, with approximately 15% found just once. General study points: Summed frequency of public TCR beta families distinguished CMV carriers with the relevant HLA.

The sequence was obtained from a human donor in good health (CMV status not recorded). Some clones in this sample may be carry-over from other donors' samples. The chain joins TRBV29-1 to TRBJ1-2; D call uncertain. The sequenced sample was CD8+ T cells from PBMCs. CDR3 DNA sequence: TGCAGCGTTGGGAGCGACCCACCACTCTATGGCTACACCTTC. The encoded protein is CSVGSDPPLYGYTF. The full variable domain, completed using reference TRBV29-1 and TRBJ1-2, is SAVISQKPSRDICQRGTSLTIQCQVDSQVTMMFWYRQQPGQSLTLIATANQGSEATYESGFVIDKFPISRPNLTFSTLTVSNMSPEDSSIYLCSVGSDPPLYGYTFGSGTRLTVV.